These T cell receptor beta chains were read from a single sample in a study of cytomegalovirus exposure and HLA in healthy donors. Using immunoSEQ multiplex PCR, the repertoire was profiled, and TCRdb retains in-frame clones only, with some absent. The profile shows 150,000 to 170,000 clones, 70% to 90% of them singletons. The specimen was PBMCs. Receptors originate from a man younger than 35 in good health and CMV-seropositive. CDR3s include the opening cysteine and the closing phenylalanine or tryptophan. The order of the fields is J gene, V gene, D gene, clone size, CDR3 DNA, CDR3 protein. The D gene is left open where the match is weak. Not all rows give a size; the values are once, few, many and, for expanded clones, a class.

j_call: TRBJ2-7
v_call: TRBV11-3
d_call: TRBD1
clone_size: .
cdr3_nt: TGTGCCAGCAGCCACATGGGACAGGGGTACGAGCAGTACTTC
cdr3_aa: CASSHMGQGYEQYF

j_call: TRBJ1-2
v_call: TRBV27
d_call: .
clone_size: .
cdr3_nt: TGTGCCAGCAGTTTAAGGGGTCAGGGGCCCTATGGCTACACCTTC
cdr3_aa: CASSLRGQGPYGYTF

j_call: TRBJ1-5
v_call: TRBV27
d_call: .
clone_size: few
cdr3_nt: TGTGCCAGCAGCCTACGGGGGAACAATCAGCCCCAGCATTTT
cdr3_aa: CASSLRGNNQPQHF

j_call: TRBJ1-2
v_call: TRBV11-2
d_call: .
clone_size: .
cdr3_nt: TGTGCCAGCAGCTTAGATAGGGGTTATGGCTACACCTTC
cdr3_aa: CASSLDRGYGYTF

j_call: TRBJ1-3
v_call: TRBV6-1
d_call: .
clone_size: .
cdr3_nt: TGTGCCAGCAGGCATACAGGGCTCGATGGAAACACCATATATTTT
cdr3_aa: CASRHTGLDGNTIYF

j_call: TRBJ1-4
v_call: TRBV7-6
d_call: .
clone_size: .
cdr3_nt: TGTGCCAGCAGCTGGGACTTCCGAAAAGGGGAACTGTTTTTT
cdr3_aa: CASSWDFRKGELFF

j_call: TRBJ2-6
v_call: TRBV7-3
d_call: .
clone_size: .
cdr3_nt: TGTGCCAGCAGCCCACGGCTAGCTGAATCGTCTGGGGCCAACGTCCTGACTTTC
cdr3_aa: CASSPRLAESSGANVLTF

j_call: TRBJ2-1
v_call: TRBV7-3
d_call: TRBD2
clone_size: .
cdr3_nt: TGTGCCAGCAGCTTAACGTTCATGGCGGGGGGCCTCAATGAGCAGTTCTTC
cdr3_aa: CASSLTFMAGGLNEQFF

j_call: TRBJ1-2
v_call: TRBV7-2
d_call: TRBD1
clone_size: once
cdr3_nt: TGTGCCAGCAGCTTAGACGGGACAGGGGGCTTTGGCTACACCTTC
cdr3_aa: CASSLDGTGGFGYTF

j_call: TRBJ2-2
v_call: TRBV18
d_call: TRBD2
clone_size: .
cdr3_nt: TGTGCCAGCTCACCACCCCCTAGCGGTCCTAACACCGGGGAGCTGTTTTTT
cdr3_aa: CASSPPPSGPNTGELFF

j_call: TRBJ1-5
v_call: TRBV5-8
d_call: .
clone_size: .
cdr3_nt: TGTGCCAGCAGCTTGAGCGGACTACGCGGCCAGCCCCAGCATTTT
cdr3_aa: CASSLSGLRGQPQHF

j_call: TRBJ2-7
v_call: TRBV19
d_call: .
clone_size: once
cdr3_nt: TGTGCCAGTAGTATGAGGCAGACTATGGAGCAGTACTTC
cdr3_aa: CASSMRQTMEQYF

j_call: TRBJ2-7
v_call: TRBV7-2
d_call: .
clone_size: .
cdr3_nt: TGTGCCAGCAGCCTAGCCTGGACTGGGAGCTCCTACGAGCAGTACTTC
cdr3_aa: CASSLAWTGSSYEQYF